These 28 T cell receptor beta chains share one sample of origin, sequenced in a study of HIV-infected patients and healthy controls. The repertoire came from unfractionated whole blood and reflected all unsorted peripheral T cells. Reverse transcription used 450 to 650 ng RNA and constant-region primers for alpha and beta. Each of the alpha and beta chains got its own library through chain-specific third strand synthesis with indices. Via MiXCR, TCRdb re-called the 5' RACE reads, giving one row per CDR3 protein. Here the sample spans some 20,000 distinct CDR3 sequences, around 8.2% being singletons. Sequenced input: blood. The source of these receptors is an adult in good health.

This clonotype has at least ten counts. The rearrangement links TRBV4-1 to TRBJ2-3; 8 bases are a match to TRBD2. This CDR3 region has 17 residues. Trimming at V came to 4 bases and at J to 0 bases, leaving 9 bases not matched to a gene. CDR1 and CDR2 from the germline V gene are MGHRA and YSYEKL. CDR3 sequence reads: CASSRSGASGSTDTQYF. The CDR3, as DNA: TGCGCCAGCAGCCGCTCCGGGGCTAGCGGGAGCACAGATACGCAGTATTTT.

This clonotype has more than one count but fewer than ten. This rearrangement joins TRBV6-5 to TRBJ2-1; either TRBD1 or TRBD2 may fit D (7 bases each). Germline lookup yields CDR1 MNHEY and CDR2 SVGAGI. The CDR3 runs to 16 residues. The germline V and J ends were trimmed by 0 bases and 7 bases, with 16 bases remaining between them. CDR3 bases: TGTGCCAGCAGTTACTCCTCAGGGCAGGGGGGGAATGAGCAGTTCTTC. As protein: CASSYSSGQGGNEQFF.

The CDR3 DNA sequence: TGCGCCAGCAGTCCCGGGACATCCACAGATACGCAGTATTTT. Translated, it gives CASSPGTSTDTQYF. The chain combines TRBV23-1 with TRBJ2-3, with a tentative D call TRBD1 (6 bases). Being an ORF, TRBV23-1 has a function that is uncertain. The CDR3 spans 14 residues. V gave up 4 bases and J gave up 2 bases, with 10 bases separating them.

Ten or more counts support this clonotype. J is TRBJ1-4 and V is TRBV25-1; 7 bases agree with TRBD1. Germline CDR1 MGHDK, CDR2 SYGVNS. The CDR3 has 15 residues. With 4 bases clipped from V and 3 bases from J, the junction kept 5 bases outside the gene matches. CDR3 nucleotides: TGTGCCAGCAGTGCACCGGGACAGCCTAATGAAAAACTGTTTTTT. Encoded protein: CASSAPGQPNEKLFF.

This clonotype was detected ten times or more. The V call is TRBV7-2, the J call TRBJ1-3, with 7 bases identical to TRBD1. CDR1 is SGHTA, CDR2 FQGNSA, per germline. The trim removed 4 bases at V and 2 bases at J, leaving 8 bases unmatched. The CDR3 spans 16 residues. The CDR3 nucleotides are TGTGCCAGCAGCTCAGGGGGAGGGGCGCCTGGAAACACCATATATTTT. Translating it yields CASSSGGGAPGNTIYF.

V and J are TRBV9 and TRBJ1-1; weak D call: TRBD1 (5 bases). V lost 4 bases and J lost 6, with 25 bases in between. CDR3 length: 17 residues. Germline CDR1 is SGDLS and CDR2 is YYNGEE. CDR3 DNA sequence: TGTGCCAGCAGCCCCCCCTCGGGACTCAATCCAAAGCCTGAAGCTTTCTTT. It translates to CASSPPSGLNPKPEAFF.

This clonotype was observed at least ten times. The chain recombines TRBV27 with TRBJ2-1, with 8 bases identical to TRBD2. CDR3 length: 16 residues. The germline CDR1 and CDR2 sequences are MNHEY and SMNVEV (reference sequence). V gave up 6 bases and J gave up 8 bases; unmatched junction bases: 15. The CDR3 DNA reads TGTGCCAGCAGCCCTTCGTCTGGGCGGGAGGATTATGAGCAGTTCTTC. Translation gives CASSPSSGREDYEQFF.

The chain is built from TRBV10-2 and TRBJ2-7; 8 bases match TRBD2. Germline values: CDR1 WSHSY, CDR2 SAAADI. The V and J ends lost 8 bases and 0 bases, in that order; junction bases with no gene match: 6. The CDR3 runs to 14 residues. CDR3 loop: CASADSGTSYEQYF. The CDR3 DNA is TGCGCCAGCGCAGATAGCGGGACCTCCTACGAGCAGTACTTC.

This clonotype was detected ten times or more. The chain carries TRBV27 and TRBJ2-3, with D possibly being TRBD1 (5 bases). CDR1 and CDR2 from the germline V gene are MNHEY and SMNVEV (reference sequence). The CDR3 extends over 13 amino acids. V was clipped by 7 bases and J by 5 bases, with 13 bases between them. As DNA, the CDR3 is TGTGCCAGCATAGGGTTAGGGGTAGATACGCAGTATTTT. This translates into CASIGLGVDTQYF.

The genes are TRBV3-1 and TRBJ2-7; D possibly uses TRBD1 or TRBD2 (5 bases each). The germline V gene has CDR1 LGHDT and CDR2 YNNKEL (reference sequence). V shed 3 bases and J shed 2 bases, with 11 bases lying between them. This CDR3 is 14 amino acids long. CDR3 sequence (DNA): TGTGCCAGCAGCCATTGGGACCGAGCCTACGAGCAGTACTTC. This sequence encodes CASSHWDRAYEQYF.

Within the sample, this clonotype is medium-sized. V is TRBV7-9 and J is TRBJ2-5; D possibly corresponds to TRBD1 (5 bases). Germline V gene lookup returns CDR1 SEHNR and CDR2 FQNEAQ (reference sequence). V lost 4 bases and J 1 base, leaving 10 bases between the germline ends. The CDR3 length is 14 residues. The CDR3 sequence is CASSSRQFQETQYF. The CDR3 DNA sequence: TGTGCCAGCAGCTCCCGACAGTTCCAAGAGACCCAGTACTTC. The variable domain in full, with the rest retrieved from reference TRBV7-9 and TRBJ2-5, is DTGVSQNPRHKITKRGQNVTFRCDPISEHNRLYWYRQTLGQGPEFLTYFQNEAQLEKSRLLSDRFSAERPKGSFSTLEIQRTEQGDSAMYLCASSSRQFQETQYFGPGTRLLVL.

There are many counts of this clonotype. V gene TRBV6-5 combines with J gene TRBJ1-4; 8 bases map to TRBD1. V trimming: 5 bases; J trimming: 8 bases; junction bases outside the gene matches: 10. Per germline, CDR1 MNHEY and CDR2 SVGAGI. The CDR3 contains 15 residues. CDR3 nucleotide sequence: TGTGCCAGCAGTGGGCGACAGGGGAAAGCGGAAAAACTGTTTTTT. Translating it yields CASSGRQGKAEKLFF.

This clonotype was observed at least ten times. The chain carries TRBV29-1 and TRBJ1-1; D call uncertain. Trimming cost V 2 bases and J 1 base, with 11 bases left between them. Germline CDR1 reads SQVTM; CDR2 reads ANQGSEA. CDR3 length: 14 amino acids. The CDR3: CSVEPPARNTEAFF. DNA for the CDR3: TGCAGCGTTGAACCTCCAGCCAGGAACACTGAAGCTTTCTTT.

This clonotype appeared many times. This chain uses TRBV29-1 with TRBJ2-5, with TRBD2 as a possible D gene (5 bases). This CDR3 contains 11 residues. Trimming removed 4 bases from V and 7 bases from J, with 10 bases in between. The germline V gene encodes CDR1 SQVTM and CDR2 ANQGSEA. This chain's CDR3 is CSVGESGTQYF. CDR3 DNA: TGCAGCGTTGGGGAGAGCGGGACCCAGTACTTC.

By share of the sample, this clonotype is medium-sized. The J gene is TRBJ2-1, the V gene TRBV30; 12 nucleotides line up with TRBD2. Germline loops: CDR1 GTSNPN, CDR2 SVGIG (reference sequence). The CDR3 totals 16 residues. With 1 base clipped from V and 2 bases from J, the junction kept 3 bases outside the gene matches. The CDR3 here is CAWSARTSGTYNEQFF. The CDR3 coding sequence is TGTGCCTGGAGTGCCAGGACTAGCGGGACCTACAATGAGCAGTTCTTC.

At least ten counts were recorded for this clonotype. The chain joins TRBV4-2 to TRBJ2-5, with 7 nucleotides matching TRBD2. After removal of 5 bases from V and 5 bases from J, the junction contained 11 bases not matched to a gene. This CDR3 region has 15 residues. Germline CDR1 is LGHNA and CDR2 is YNFKEQ. The CDR3 protein is CASSFQRGGEETQYF. The CDR3 region has the DNA TGTGCCAGCAGCTTCCAGCGGGGAGGGGAGGAGACCCAGTACTTC.

This clonotype was counted many times. J is TRBJ2-7 and V is TRBV7-6, with 8 positions matching TRBD1. V was pared by 6 bases and J by 3 bases, with 7 bases of the junction left unmatched. The germline gives CDR1 SGHVS, CDR2 FNYEAQ. The CDR3 loop spans 14 amino acids. The CDR3 loop is CASSPNGQGYEQYF. CDR3 in DNA: TGTGCCAGCAGTCCCAATGGACAGGGCTACGAGCAGTACTTC.

This clonotype was detected many times. V is TRBV6-2 or TRBV6-3 and J is TRBJ2-6; D is undetermined. Germline V gene lookup returns CDR1 MNHEY and CDR2 SVGEGT. The germline V and J ends were trimmed by 3 bases and 0 bases, with 12 bases remaining between them. The CDR3 covers 17 residues. CDR3 sequence: CASSYTLQFSGANVLTF. CDR3 DNA sequence: TGTGCCAGCAGTTATACTCTACAGTTCTCTGGGGCCAACGTCCTGACTTTC.

Many counts were recorded for this clonotype. The chain employs TRBV5-1 and TRBJ2-3; D perhaps matches TRBD1 (6 bases). The CDR3 totals 14 residues. The germline V and J ends were trimmed by 3 bases and 1 base, with 9 bases remaining between them. Germline V gene lookup returns CDR1 SGHRS and CDR2 YFSETQ. In nucleotides, the CDR3 is TGCGCCAGCAGCTGGACAGAGCGCACAGATACGCAGTATTTT. Residues: CASSWTERTDTQYF. The whole variable domain, remainder taken from reference TRBV5-1 and TRBJ2-3, is KAGVTQTPRYLIKTRGQQVTLSCSPISGHRSVSWYQQTPGQGLQFLFEYFSETQRNKGNFPGRFSGRQFSNSRSEMNVSTLELGDSALYLCASSWTERTDTQYFGPGTRLTVL.

By sample fraction, this clonotype is medium-sized (0.01 to 0.1%). This sequence joins TRBV28 and TRBJ2-1; D not certain. The ends were cut back, 9 bases at V and 6 bases at J, with 15 bases in the middle. The CDR3 is 13 residues long. Germline loops: CDR1 MDHEN, CDR2 SYDVKM. Here the CDR3 DNA reads TGTGCCAGTAGCCGAGCCGGGCCCAATGAGCAGTTCTTC. Protein sequence: CASSRAGPNEQFF.

This clonotype was observed many times. V is TRBV5-6 and J is TRBJ2-6; D not certain. This CDR3 spans 15 amino acids. V shed 3 bases and J shed 0 bases, with 7 bases lying between them. Per the germline V gene, CDR1 is SGHDT and CDR2 is YYEEEE. The CDR3 region has the DNA TGTGCCAGCAGCTCCAGAAGCTCTGGGGCCAACGTCCTGACTTTC. It specifies CASSSRSSGANVLTF.

Sample share makes this clonotype medium-sized (0.01 to 0.1%). The chain employs TRBV5-1 and TRBJ2-3, with D perhaps TRBD1 (6 bases). V shed 0 bases and J shed 2 bases, with 13 bases lying between them. Looked up from germline, CDR1 is SGHRS and CDR2 is YFSETQ. The CDR3 length is 16 residues. CDR3 bases: TGCGCCAGCAGCTTGGTCGACAGGCGAGCCACAGATACGCAGTATTTT. This translates into CASSLVDRRATDTQYF.

This clonotype has at least ten counts. The genes are TRBV12-3 or TRBV12-4 and TRBJ2-4, with D unclear. The V gene lost 3 bases and the J gene lost 0 bases, with 12 bases spanning the gap. The CDR3 covers 16 residues. For the CDR3, the DNA is TGTGCCAGCAGTTTTGACCCGAGATTAGCCAAAAACATTCAGTACTTC. Translating it yields CASSFDPRLAKNIQYF.

This clonotype was counted at least ten times. The genes are TRBV3-1 and TRBJ2-7; D uncertain. V lost 5 bases and J 4 bases, leaving 9 bases between the germline ends. CDR1 LGHDT and CDR2 YNNKEL come from the germline V gene (reference sequence). The CDR3 is 12 residues long. The CDR3 sequence is CASSSVGYEQYF. DNA of the CDR3: TGTGCCAGCAGCTCCGTGGGGTACGAGCAGTACTTC.

At least ten counts were recorded for this clonotype. The chain recombines TRBV20-1 with TRBJ2-7; 8 nucleotides align to TRBD1. CDR1 is DFQATT and CDR2 is SNEGSKA in the germline V gene (reference sequence). The CDR3 runs 15 residues. The trim removed 1 base at V and 1 base at J, leaving 6 bases unmatched. Written as DNA, the CDR3 is TGCAGTGCTAGAGTCTCCCGGACAGGGTCCTACGAGCAGTACTTC. This gives the protein CSARVSRTGSYEQYF.

This clonotype occurred many times. The rearrangement links TRBV19 to TRBJ2-1, with 8 bases aligning to TRBD2. V trimming: 0 bases; J trimming: 4 bases; junction bases outside the gene matches: 2. CDR3 length: 15 amino acids. Germline CDR1 is LNHDA and CDR2 is SQIVND (reference sequence). The CDR3 reads CASSIDGRAYNEQFF. The CDR3 DNA sequence: TGTGCCAGTAGTATAGACGGGAGGGCTTACAATGAGCAGTTCTTC.

This clonotype was counted only a few times. This rearrangement joins TRBV5-6 to TRBJ2-2, with a possible D match to TRBD2 (6 bases). This CDR3 is 16 amino acids long. Per the germline V gene, CDR1 is SGHDT and CDR2 is YYEEEE. V lost 2 bases and J lost 3, with 14 bases in between. Here the CDR3 reads CASSFFTSRYTGELFF. CDR3 coding DNA: TGTGCCAGCAGCTTCTTTACTAGCCGATACACCGGGGAGCTGTTTTTT.

Many counts were recorded for this clonotype. V is TRBV29-1 and J is TRBJ2-1, with 12 bases identical to TRBD1. In germline, CDR1 is SQVTM, CDR2 ANQGSEA. J was trimmed by 6 bases and V by 6 bases; bases with no gene match: 12. The CDR3 spans 16 residues. The CDR3 bases are TGCAGCGTCGAACAGACCGGGACAGGGGGCCGCAATGAGCAGTTCTTC. Encoded protein: CSVEQTGTGGRNEQFF.